Given below is one T cell receptor (beta chain) in context. The V gene's germline CDR1 is MNHEY and CDR2 SVGEGT. V was cut by 5 bases and J by 8 bases, with 14 bases left in between. The CDR3 is 13 amino acids. This specimen comes from a study of blood T cells in healthy people across ages. The authors ran a second PCR of roughly 6 to 12 cycles using a sample-barcoded 5' primer and a J-beta primer mix. TCRdb ran MiXCR on the 5' RACE reads and lists one entry per CDR3 protein. The table lists about 800,000 distinct CDR3 sequences, just under 25% of them singletons, with roughly 3.8% in the top ten. This sample was also put to use in a study of T cells of mothers and their children.

The clonotype comes from a boy younger than 18 in good health. Material: blood. The chain uses TRBV6-2 or TRBV6-3 and TRBJ2-3; a weak D match, TRBD2 (5 bases). CDR3 coding DNA: TGTGCCAGCAGTGACCTAGCCTCAGGTACGCAGTATTTT. Its translation is CASSDLASGTQYF.